This TCR beta chain comes out of a study of blood T cells in healthy people across ages. General study points: Per-million-T-cell TCR beta diversity fell roughly linearly with age. Long-lived donors carried more naive CD4+ cells and greater diversity than aged donors.

Trimming shortened V by 5 bases and J by 1 base, and 14 bases separated the two germline ends. The CDR3 spans 15 residues. For the second PCR, which ran for roughly 6 to 11 cycles, a sample-barcoded 5' primer and a J-beta primer mix were used. All cDNA molecules were each tagged by a template-switch adaptor with 12 random nucleotides. TCRdb re-derived calls from the 5' RACE reads in MiXCR, one entry per CDR3 protein. The repertoire includes about 670,000 distinct CDR3 sequences, 40% to 65% of them detected once, and roughly 13% sits in the top ten. A word on this clonotype: Its matching antigen is unknown.

Every participating donor contributed around 9.5 milliliters of peripheral blood through a draw. Source material: blood. V gene TRBV12-3 or TRBV12-4 combines with J gene TRBJ2-5, with a tentative D call TRBD2 (7 bases). The source of this sequence is an elderly woman in good health. The CDR3 sequence: CASSPQGTIQETQYF. The CDR3 DNA reads TGTGCCAGCAGTCCCCAGGGGACTATCCAAGAGACCCAGTACTTC.